The 26 T cell receptor beta chains given below trace back to one sample, sequenced in a study of T cells in narcolepsy. Data came from immunoSEQ multiplex PCR; TCRdb stores just in-frame clones and leaves some out. The data show about 37,000 clones, more than 70% seen once. Sequences were obtained from memory (CD45RA-) CD4+ T cells from blood. These receptors all stem from a human donor in good health.

The J gene is TRBJ1-1, the V gene TRBV6-5, with a possible D match to TRBD1 (5 bases). Trimming cost V 5 bases and J 8 bases, with 15 bases left between them. The length of the CDR3 is 13 residues. Germline V gene sequence: CDR1 MNHEY, CDR2 SVGAGI. The CDR3 DNA sequence: TGTGCCAGCAGTGAAAGCGTGAACAGGGAAGCTTTCTTT. Translating gives CASSESVNREAFF.

This chain connects TRBV19 to TRBJ2-7, with D maybe TRBD2 (6 bases). V lost 10 bases and J 3 bases, leaving 19 bases between the germline ends. The CDR3 is made up of 14 amino acids. Germline CDR1 is LNHDA and CDR2 is SQIVND (reference sequence). The CDR3 bases are TGTGCCAAAACAACTCGCGGGGAACACTACGAGCAGTACTTC. Residues: CAKTTRGEHYEQYF.

The chain employs TRBV11-3 and TRBJ2-5; D tentatively fits TRBD1 or TRBD2 (6 bases each). This CDR3 has 13 amino acids. Trimming took off 8 bases at V and 1 base at J, with 11 bases between the two ends. Germline CDR1 SGHNT, CDR2 YENEEA. Here the CDR3 DNA reads TGTGCCAGCGCTGGGGGGCCCCAAGAGACCCAGTACTTC. Protein: CASAGGPQETQYF.

DNA for the CDR3: TGCGCCAGCAGCCAACCACCCACCTACGAGCAGTACTTC. This gives the protein CASSQPPTYEQYF. This rearrangement joins TRBV4-3 to TRBJ2-7; D is unclear. Germline lookup yields CDR1 LGHNA and CDR2 YSLEER. Trimming left V 2 bases short and J 2 bases short, with 7 bases between. The CDR3 length is 13 residues.

The V and J genes are TRBV18 and TRBJ2-7, with 9 bases lining up with TRBD1. CDR1 and CDR2 from the germline V gene are KGHSH and LQKENI. Trimming at V came to 5 bases and at J to 2 bases, leaving 4 bases not matched to a gene. The CDR3 spans 14 residues. The DNA for the CDR3 is TGTGCCAGCTCAGGGGGACAGGGTCCCTACGAGCAGTACTTC. Residues: CASSGGQGPYEQYF. Based on the CDR3 plus reference TRBV18 and TRBJ2-7, the full variable domain is NAGVMQNPRHLVRRRGQEARLRCSPMKGHSHVYWYRQLPEEGLKFMVYLQKENIIDESGMPKERFSAEFPKEGPSILRIQQVVRGDSAAYFCASSGGQGPYEQYFGPGTRLTVT.

The rearrangement links TRBV18 to TRBJ2-7; 7 nucleotides match TRBD2. Germline-derived CDR1 and CDR2 are KGHSH and LQKENI. Trimming removed 5 bases from V and 2 bases from J; junction bases left unmatched: 3. This CDR3 is 13 amino acids long. CDR3 nucleotide sequence: TGTGCCAGCTCAAAAGCGGGGACCTACGAGCAGTACTTC. It translates to CASSKAGTYEQYF. Variable domain in full (rest from reference TRBV18 and TRBJ2-7): NAGVMQNPRHLVRRRGQEARLRCSPMKGHSHVYWYRQLPEEGLKFMVYLQKENIIDESGMPKERFSAEFPKEGPSILRIQQVVRGDSAAYFCASSKAGTYEQYFGPGTRLTVT.

About this clone itself: The sample contains more than one DNA sequence encoding this CDR3. The chain employs TRBV28 and TRBJ2-3; perhaps TRBD2 as D (6 bases). Per the germline V gene, CDR1 is MDHEN and CDR2 is SYDVKM. The CDR3 spans 15 residues. The ends were cut back, 5 bases at V and 2 bases at J, with 14 bases in the middle. The CDR3 region is CASSPGRGYTDTQYF. CDR3 bases: TGTGCCAGCAGTCCCGGACGGGGGTACACAGATACGCAGTATTTT.

This clone was counted a single time. Relative to the germline gene, one junction end is altered; a read error may explain this. Other nucleotide sequences in the sample specify the same CDR3. This chain links TRBV10-3 with TRBJ1-1, with no clear D. The CDR3 has 12 residues. Germline V gene lookup returns CDR1 ENHRY and CDR2 SYGVKD. CDR3 DNA sequence: TGTGCCATCAAAGCAGAGAACACTGAGGCTTTCTTT. This gives the protein CAIKAENTEAFF.

The chain combines TRBV13 with TRBJ2-1; TRBD1 agrees at 9 bases. Germline V CDR1 and CDR2: PRHDT, FYEKMQ (reference sequence). V gave up 7 bases and J gave up 3 bases; unmatched junction bases: 7. This CDR3 contains 15 residues. The CDR3: CASTATGGIYNEQFF. The CDR3 bases are TGTGCCAGCACAGCCACAGGGGGCATCTACAATGAGCAGTTCTTC.

A few counts support this clone. The chain employs TRBV9 and TRBJ2-5; TRBD2 aligns across 10 bases. CDR1 and CDR2 (germline): SGDLS, YYNGEE. The CDR3 has 15 residues. V lost 0 bases and J lost 2; bases outside the gene matches: 1. The chain's CDR3 is CASSVEAGGQETQYF. The CDR3 nucleotides read TGTGCCAGCAGCGTAGAAGCGGGGGGGCAAGAGACCCAGTACTTC.

A word on this clone: Other DNA sequences within the sample encode an identical CDR3. The chain joins TRBV29-1 to TRBJ2-1, with no clear D. The V end lost 0 bases, the J end lost 7 bases, and 7 bases lay between the germline ends. Looked up from germline, CDR1 is SQVTM and CDR2 is ANQGSEA. There are 12 residues in the CDR3. This CDR3 is CSVEDLGNEQFF. CDR3 in DNA: TGCAGCGTTGAAGACCTGGGTAATGAGCAGTTCTTC.

V and J are TRBV7-9 and TRBJ1-1; a possible D gene is TRBD1 (5 bases). The germline CDR1 and CDR2 sequences are SEHNR and FQNEAQ (reference sequence). This CDR3 spans 13 amino acids. V shed 0 bases and J shed 8 bases, with 10 bases lying between them. The CDR3 DNA is TGTGCCAGCAGCTTAGCTACCCCAGGGGAAGCTTTCTTT. This translates into CASSLATPGEAFF.

This rearrangement joins TRBV7-2 to TRBJ2-1; maybe TRBD2 (5 bases). With 0 bases removed from V and 13 bases from J, the gap between germline ends came to 13 bases. Per germline, CDR1 SGHTA and CDR2 FQGNSA. CDR3 size: 13 residues. CDR3 in DNA: TGTGCCAGCAGCTTAGCTGAGCGGAGTACTCAGTTCTTC. Residues: CASSLAERSTQFF.

The chain uses TRBV10-2 and TRBJ1-5; D perhaps matches TRBD1 (6 bases). Germline CDR1 reads WSHSY; CDR2 reads SAAADI. Trimming removed 3 bases from V and 0 bases from J, with 12 bases in between. The CDR3 is 16 residues long. CDR3 loop: CASSDRGGYSNQPQHF. The CDR3 DNA follows: TGCGCCAGCAGTGACCGGGGGGGCTATAGCAATCAGCCCCAGCATTTT.

This rearrangement joins TRBV19 to TRBJ1-1; perhaps TRBD1 as D (6 bases). Germline CDR1 is LNHDA and CDR2 is SQIVND (reference sequence). The V and J ends lost 3 bases and 1 base respectively, with 9 bases between them. This CDR3 has 14 amino acids. The CDR3 sequence is CASSIRGANTEAFF. The CDR3 nucleotides read TGTGCCAGTAGTATCAGGGGCGCGAACACTGAAGCTTTCTTT. Together with reference TRBV19 and TRBJ1-1, the CDR3 gives the full variable domain: DGGITQSPKYLFRKEGQNVTLSCEQNLNHDAMYWYRQDPGQGLRLIYYSQIVNDFQKGDIAEGYSVSREKKESFPLTVTSAQKNPTAFYLCASSIRGANTEAFFGQGTRLTVV.

A word on this clone: Other DNA sequences of this sample code for an identical CDR3. The chain employs TRBV28 and TRBJ2-7, with TRBD1 as a possible D gene (5 bases). The CDR3 is 13 residues long. The germline V gene encodes CDR1 MDHEN and CDR2 SYDVKM. The V and J ends lost 6 bases and 1 base respectively, with 10 bases between them. Here the CDR3 reads CASSIDSSYEQYF. CDR3 nucleotide sequence: TGTGCCAGCAGCATTGACAGTTCCTACGAGCAGTACTTC.

This clone was observed a single time. This chain joins TRBV5-4 and TRBJ2-3; 9 bases agree with TRBD2. This CDR3 is 16 amino acids long. Germline CDR1 SGHNT, CDR2 YYREEE (reference sequence). The junction had 9 bases not matched to a gene; V was cut back by 0 bases and J by 7 bases. CDR3 protein: CASSLEAGGHIYTQYF. The CDR3 DNA reads as TGTGCCAGCAGCTTGGAAGCGGGGGGACACATTTATACGCAGTATTTT.

The chain uses TRBV29-1 and TRBJ1-6; 7 bases fit TRBD1. From germline, CDR1 is SQVTM and CDR2 ANQGSEA. V lost 7 bases and J lost 8; bases outside the gene matches: 8. The CDR3 sequence is 13 residues long. The CDR3 sequence: CSASTGWDSPLHF. The DNA for the CDR3 is TGCAGCGCCTCGACAGGGTGGGATTCACCCCTCCACTTT.

This clone was found a few times. The rearrangement joins TRBV6-5 to TRBJ2-7, with D possibly matching TRBD1 (6 bases). Trimming pared 2 bases from V and 2 bases from J, leaving 16 bases between. The CDR3 is 16 residues long. Germline V gene sequence: CDR1 MNHEY, CDR2 SVGAGI. DNA of the CDR3: TGTGCCAGCAGTTACGTTCACCTGGGGGCACCCTACGAGCAGTACTTC. Translation gives CASSYVHLGAPYEQYF.

The chain has TRBV5-1 and TRBJ1-4; weak D call: TRBD1 (6 bases). The CDR3 covers 14 residues. Germline CDR1 reads SGHRS; CDR2 reads YFSETQ. Deletions cut 2 bases from V and 8 bases from J, with 13 bases between. As DNA, the CDR3 is TGCGCCAGCAGCTTACGGGGGGGACAAGAAAAACTGTTTTTT. It codes for CASSLRGGQEKLFF.

This rearrangement joins TRBV18 to TRBJ2-3; tentatively, D is TRBD1 or TRBD2 (5 bases each). V lost 3 bases and J lost 0, with 13 bases in between. Germline V gene data show CDR1 as KGHSH and CDR2 as LQKENI. This CDR3 is built from 16 residues. The CDR3 coding sequence is TGTGCCAGCTCACCGCTCAACGGGGCTAGCACAGATACGCAGTATTTT. This gives the protein CASSPLNGASTDTQYF.

The V call is TRBV19, the J call TRBJ2-3; D may match TRBD1 or TRBD2 (6 bases each). The germline V gene has CDR1 LNHDA and CDR2 SQIVND (reference sequence). Deletions cut 2 bases from V and 4 bases from J, with 13 bases between. This CDR3 has 15 residues. CDR3 in amino acids: CASSITGTLADTQYF. The CDR3 DNA sequence: TGTGCCAGTAGTATAACAGGGACTTTAGCAGATACGCAGTATTTT.

As DNA, the CDR3 is TGTGCCAGCAGTTTAGGGCTAGCGGGATACAATGAGCAGTTCTTC. This codes for CASSLGLAGYNEQFF. The chain recombines TRBV27 with TRBJ2-1; 9 bases are shared with TRBD2. The J segment lost 4 bases and the V segment lost 2 bases, leaving 3 bases of the junction unmatched. The CDR3 covers 15 residues. The germline CDR1 and CDR2 sequences are MNHEY and SMNVEV (reference sequence).

This clone appeared once. The rearrangement links TRBV11-2 to TRBJ1-2; D possibly corresponds to TRBD1 (5 bases). Per germline, CDR1 SGHAT and CDR2 FQNNGV. V was trimmed by 1 base and J by 7 bases, leaving 13 bases between them. CDR3 length: 14 amino acids. CDR3 sequence: CASSLVGGVGGYTF. The CDR3 region has the DNA TGTGCCAGCAGCTTAGTAGGAGGGGTCGGTGGCTACACCTTC.

In DNA form, the CDR3 reads TGCGCCAGCAGCCAAGATAGTAGCCCCTACAATGAGCAGTTCTTC. Residues: CASSQDSSPYNEQFF. This chain uses TRBV4-3 with TRBJ2-1; D is undetermined. The CDR3 totals 15 residues. V lost 0 bases and J 2 bases, leaving 8 bases between the germline ends. Germline CDR1 and CDR2: LGHNA and YSLEER.

This clone was picked up one time. This chain joins TRBV5-4 and TRBJ2-1; TRBD2 agrees at 8 bases. J was trimmed by 6 bases and V by 7 bases; bases with no gene match: 6. The CDR3 is made up of 13 amino acids. Germline loops: CDR1 SGHNT, CDR2 YYREEE (reference sequence). The chain's CDR3 is CASSESGSNEQFF. CDR3 sequence (DNA): TGTGCCAGCTCGGAGAGCGGGAGCAATGAGCAGTTCTTC.